This TCR beta chain stems from a study of cytomegalovirus exposure and HLA in healthy donors. Trimming took off 3 bases at V and 11 bases at J, with 14 bases between the two ends. CDR1 SGDLS and CDR2 YYNGEE come from the germline V gene. This CDR3 has 12 amino acids. Produced via immunoSEQ multiplex PCR; TCRdb's table is partial and in-frame only. This table has some 110,000 clones, around nine tenths appearing once. The chain carries TRBV9 and TRBJ1-1, with a tentative D call TRBD1 (5 bases). The source material was PBMCs. The TCR comes from a man in his late teens or twenties in good health and CMV-seropositive. In DNA form, the CDR3 reads TGTGCCAGCAGCGCCGCTTTAAAGGGGGCTTTCTTT. Amino acids: CASSAALKGAFF.